This T cell receptor (beta chain) was recorded in a study of T cell repertoires in cytomegalovirus infection. About the research overall: CMV epitopes, recently identified HLA-C-restricted and well-studied HLA-B-restricted, were used. CMV infection and matching HLA type were both indicated by public TCR beta signatures.

A single record per CDR3 protein comes from TCRdb applying MiXCR to the reads. The data hold a few hundred thousand distinct CDR3 sequences, with about 35% observed a single time. Concerning this clonotype itself: The antigen remains undetermined.

This CDR3 contains 16 residues. V lost 1 base to trimming and J lost 8 bases; unmatched junction nucleotides: 13. Germline V gene data show CDR1 as LNHDA and CDR2 as SQIVND (reference sequence). The receptor comes from a human donor in good health (CMV status not recorded). Some clones in this sample may be carry-over from other donors' samples. The sequencing used cultured PBMCs, collected from culture after CMV antigen stimulation. The chain combines TRBV19 with TRBJ1-2, with 7 nucleotides matching TRBD1. CDR3: CASSIAVEQGIGGYTF. CDR3 nucleotides: TGTGCCAGTAGTATAGCCGTCGAACAGGGGATCGGAGGCTACACCTTC.